The TCR beta chain under discussion was sequenced for a study of blood T cell repertoires in COVID-19. At the level of the study: Acute and convalescent COVID-19 specimens originated in the United States, Italy and Spain.

As handled by the study authors: How many nucleated cells were present was estimated from reference gene primer amplification. Method: immunoSEQ multiplex PCR; TCRdb's copy keeps in-frame clones and lacks some. Clone size and V and J calls were adopted from that table, with D and trimming inferred from the DNA. The profile shows 130,000 or so clones, 65% to 85% of them singletons. The sequence was collected from a woman older than 75 with acute or convalescent COVID-19. Sequences were obtained from peripheral blood.

CDR3 nucleotides: TGTGCCAGCAGTCCCATCCTCGGGACACTCGAAGCTAACTATGGCTACACCTTC. It specifies CASSPILGTLEANYGYTF. The rearrangement links TRBV27 to TRBJ1-2; D perhaps matches TRBD1 (6 bases). This CDR3 is 18 amino acids long. V shed 5 bases and J shed 0 bases, with 22 bases lying between them. CDR1 MNHEY and CDR2 SMNVEV come from the germline V gene (reference sequence).